These 15 T cell receptor beta chains were all obtained from the same sample, sequenced in a study of cytomegalovirus exposure and HLA in healthy donors. PCR involved 60 Vbeta and 13 Jbeta primers. This table comes from immunoSEQ multiplex PCR, and its TCRdb copy is limited to in-frame clones, with some not included. Here the sample spans approximately 140,000 clones, around 72% being singletons. Sequences were obtained from PBMCs. The receptor set was obtained from a woman aged 40 to 55 in good health and CMV-seronegative.

This rearrangement joins TRBV11-3 to TRBJ2-3; possibly TRBD2 for D (6 bases). There are 16 residues in the CDR3. Per germline, CDR1 SGHNT and CDR2 YENEEA. V dropped 0 bases and J dropped 1 base, with 11 bases sitting between them. The CDR3 loop reads CASSLDLGGGTDTQYF. CDR3 nucleotides: TGTGCCAGCAGCTTAGATTTGGGAGGCGGCACAGATACGCAGTATTTT.

The chain carries TRBV12-5 and TRBJ1-1; a possible D gene is TRBD1 (5 bases). The CDR3 totals 16 residues. Germline CDR1 LGHNT, CDR2 FRNRAP. Deletions cut 0 bases from V and 5 bases from J, with 16 bases between. The CDR3 is CASGLVKIGQGTEAFF. In DNA, the CDR3 is TGTGCTAGTGGTTTGGTAAAGATCGGGCAGGGAACTGAAGCTTTCTTT.

The rearrangement uses TRBV2 and TRBJ2-2, with D possibly being TRBD1 (6 bases). V was cut by 7 bases and J by 3 bases, with 15 bases left in between. Germline CDR1 and CDR2: SNHLY and FYNNEI. This CDR3 comprises 15 residues. The CDR3: CASMSWGRDTGELFF. CDR3 nucleotides: TGTGCCAGCATGTCCTGGGGGCGGGACACCGGGGAGCTGTTTTTT.

This clone was seen only a few times. The rearrangement links TRBV21-1 to TRBJ1-2; TRBD1 is taken as the D call from the table, unchecked against the DNA. TRBV21-1 is given as a pseudogene. The length of the CDR3 is 18 residues. The CDR3: CASSNRQASRSPNYGYTF. In DNA, the CDR3 is TGTGCCAGCAGCAACCGGCAGGCCTCCCGCTCCCCCAACTATGGCTACACCTTC.

The V and J genes are TRBV7-9 and TRBJ1-3; D gene uncertain. V lost 10 bases and J 3 bases, leaving 16 bases between the germline ends. The CDR3 sequence is 14 residues long. Germline values: CDR1 SEHNR, CDR2 FQNEAQ (reference sequence). CDR3 bases: TGTGCCACCCGAACCCGACAAGATGGAAACACCATATATTTT. Its protein is CATRTRQDGNTIYF.

This chain uses TRBV9 with TRBJ2-7; 8 nucleotides agree with TRBD2. CDR3 length: 14 residues. Germline loops: CDR1 SGDLS, CDR2 YYNGEE. V lost 0 bases, J lost 2 bases, and 1 base stayed unmatched. The CDR3: CASSVASGPYEQYF. CDR3 DNA sequence: TGTGCCAGCAGCGTAGCTAGCGGGCCCTACGAGCAGTACTTC.

In this sample, this clone turned up once. The rearrangement joins TRBV9 to TRBJ2-7; TRBD1 matches at 7 bases. Germline V lookup: CDR1 SGDLS, CDR2 YYNGEE. This CDR3 comprises 14 residues. V lost 3 bases to trimming and J lost 3 bases; unmatched junction nucleotides: 6. The CDR3 nucleotides are TGTGCCAGCAGCGCAAGGGACAGCAGCTACGAGCAGTACTTC. It encodes CASSARDSSYEQYF.

This clone was counted a few times. The CDR3 loop reads CASSLVGQGEKNEQYF. The CDR3 DNA reads as TGTGCCAGCAGCTTAGTGGGACAGGGAGAAAAAAACGAGCAGTACTTC. This rearrangement joins TRBV7-9 to TRBJ2-7, with TRBD1 matching over 9 bases. V was pared by 1 base and J by 5 bases, with 9 bases of the junction left unmatched. This CDR3 is 16 amino acids long. Germline-derived CDR1 and CDR2 are SEHNR and FQNEAQ (reference sequence).

The V call is TRBV7-9, the J call TRBJ1-1, with TRBD1 identical over 8 bases. The ends lost 3 bases at V and 7 bases at J; junction bases unmatched: 4. CDR1 SEHNR and CDR2 FQNEAQ come from the germline V gene (reference sequence). The CDR3 consists of 13 residues. Here the CDR3 DNA reads TGTGCCAGCAGCTTTGGACAGGGCGATGAAGCTTTCTTT. As protein: CASSFGQGDEAFF.

The chain has TRBV30 and TRBJ2-3, with 8 positions matching TRBD2. Losses at the gene ends were 3 bases for V and 2 bases for J; bases not matched to a gene: 4. Germline loops: CDR1 GTSNPN, CDR2 SVGIG (reference sequence). CDR3 length: 14 amino acids. In DNA, the CDR3 is TGTGCCTGGAGCGGGACTAGACACACAGATACGCAGTATTTT. As protein: CAWSGTRHTDTQYF. Full variable domain (rest looked up from reference TRBV30 and TRBJ2-3): SQTIHQWPATLVQPVGSPLSLECTVEGTSNPNLYWYRQAAGRGLQLLFYSVGIGQISSEVPQNLSASRPQDRQFILSSKKLLLSDSGFYLCAWSGTRHTDTQYFGPGTRLTVL.

This clone was found a few times. The sample holds other DNA sequences that translate to the same CDR3. This rearrangement joins TRBV30 to TRBJ1-1; 7 nucleotides align to TRBD1. With 1 base clipped from V and 3 bases from J, the junction kept 2 bases outside the gene matches. CDR3 length: 13 amino acids. The germline V gene encodes CDR1 GTSNPN and CDR2 SVGIG (reference sequence). CDR3 coding DNA: TGTGCCTGGAGTGCGCAGGGGGACACTGAAGCTTTCTTT. Its translation is CAWSAQGDTEAFF.

This clone was detected a few times. The chain links TRBV7-2 to TRBJ1-4; the match to TRBD1 covers 7 bases. This CDR3 comprises 16 residues. Unmatched junction bases numbered 5, after V lost 1 base and J lost 3 bases. Per germline, CDR1 SGHTA and CDR2 FQGNSA. This chain's CDR3 is CASSLGYRGANEKLFF. Here the CDR3 DNA reads TGTGCCAGCAGCTTAGGGTACAGGGGTGCTAATGAAAAACTGTTTTTT.

The J gene is TRBJ1-6, the V gene TRBV10-3; the D gene is possibly TRBD1 (5 bases). Germline V gene data show CDR1 as ENHRY and CDR2 as SYGVKD. The CDR3 consists of 13 residues. With 7 bases removed from V and 7 bases from J, the gap between germline ends came to 11 bases. CDR3 residues: CAITDGGNSPLHF. The CDR3 DNA reads as TGTGCCATCACTGACGGGGGGAATTCACCCCTCCACTTT.

This clone was observed a handful of times. This chain uses TRBV5-6 with TRBJ1-1; D perhaps matches TRBD1 (6 bases). CDR1 and CDR2 (germline): SGHDT, YYEEEE. This CDR3 has 14 amino acids. The germline V and J ends were trimmed by 4 bases and 1 base, with 11 bases remaining between them. The CDR3 DNA reads TGTGCCAGCAGCGTCGGGACAACGAACACTGAAGCTTTCTTT. Amino acid sequence: CASSVGTTNTEAFF.

This clone occurred a few times. For the CDR3, the DNA is TGTGCCAGCAGCTCCGGGGGGGCGGAGACCCAGTACTTC. Its translation: CASSSGGAETQYF. The V and J genes are TRBV11-2 and TRBJ2-5; 8 positions match TRBD2. The CDR3 is made up of 13 amino acids. CDR1 and CDR2 from the germline V gene are SGHAT and FQNNGV. V gave up 4 bases and J gave up 5 bases; unmatched junction bases: 3.